The clone carrying this T cell receptor (beta chain) has only a few counts. No antigen is known for it. The data stem from a study of blood T cells in healthy people across ages. Primed by a sample-barcoded 5' primer and a J-beta primer mix, a second PCR proceeded for 7 to 11 cycles. MiXCR, run by TCRdb on the 5' RACE reads, gives a single entry per CDR3 protein. The repertoire has around 1.5 million distinct CDR3 sequences, roughly 40% of them found once; the top ten carry roughly 8.2%. Germline loops: CDR1 ENHRY, CDR2 SYGVKD. This CDR3 has 14 amino acids. Deletions cut 6 bases from V and 5 bases from J, with 17 bases between. Study results and caveats: Higher diversity and more naive CD4+ cells were features of long-lived donors, compared to aged donors.

This sequence was found in a woman between 18 and 29 years old in good health. The sample was blood. The chain carries TRBV10-3 and TRBJ2-7; possibly TRBD1 for D (5 bases). The CDR3 region is CAISPPGQLHEQYF. Written as DNA, the CDR3 is TGTGCCATCAGCCCACCAGGGCAGCTGCACGAGCAGTACTTC.